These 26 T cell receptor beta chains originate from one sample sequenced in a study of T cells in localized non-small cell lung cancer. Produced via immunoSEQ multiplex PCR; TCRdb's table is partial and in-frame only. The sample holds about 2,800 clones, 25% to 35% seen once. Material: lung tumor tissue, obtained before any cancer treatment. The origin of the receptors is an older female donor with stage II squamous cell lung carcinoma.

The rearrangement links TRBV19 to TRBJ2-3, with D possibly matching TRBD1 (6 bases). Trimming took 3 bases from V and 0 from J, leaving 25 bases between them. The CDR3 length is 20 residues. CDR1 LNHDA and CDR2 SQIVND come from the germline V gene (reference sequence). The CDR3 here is CASSIGSAGVGPYSTDTQYF. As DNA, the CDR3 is TGTGCCAGTAGTATCGGGTCGGCAGGGGTCGGGCCATATAGCACAGATACGCAGTATTTT.

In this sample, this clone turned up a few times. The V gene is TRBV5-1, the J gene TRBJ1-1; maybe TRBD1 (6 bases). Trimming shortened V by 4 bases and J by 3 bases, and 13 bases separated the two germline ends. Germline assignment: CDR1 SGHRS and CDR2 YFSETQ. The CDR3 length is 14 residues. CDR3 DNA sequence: TGCGCCAGCAGCACCCGGACAGCTGACACTGAAGCTTTCTTT. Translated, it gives CASSTRTADTEAFF.

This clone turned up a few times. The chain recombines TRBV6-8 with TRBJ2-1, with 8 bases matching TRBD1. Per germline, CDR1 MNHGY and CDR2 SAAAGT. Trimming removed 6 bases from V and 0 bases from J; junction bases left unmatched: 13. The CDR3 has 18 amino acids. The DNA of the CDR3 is TGTGCCAGCAGCCCCTGGACAGGGTCTATAAGCTCCTACAATGAGCAGTTCTTC. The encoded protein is CASSPWTGSISSYNEQFF.

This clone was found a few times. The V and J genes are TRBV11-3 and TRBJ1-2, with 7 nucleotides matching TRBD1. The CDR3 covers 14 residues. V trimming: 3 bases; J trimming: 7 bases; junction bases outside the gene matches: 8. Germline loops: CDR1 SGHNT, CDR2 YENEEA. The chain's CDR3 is CASSFSGTEGGYTF. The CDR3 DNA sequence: TGTGCCAGCAGCTTCTCCGGGACAGAAGGTGGCTACACCTTC. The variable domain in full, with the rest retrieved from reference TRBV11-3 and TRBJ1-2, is EAGVVQSPRYKIIEKKQPVAFWCNPISGHNTLYWYLQNLGQGPELLIRYENEEAVDDSQLPKDRFSAERLKGVDSTLKIQPAELGDSAVYLCASSFSGTEGGYTFGSGTRLTVV.

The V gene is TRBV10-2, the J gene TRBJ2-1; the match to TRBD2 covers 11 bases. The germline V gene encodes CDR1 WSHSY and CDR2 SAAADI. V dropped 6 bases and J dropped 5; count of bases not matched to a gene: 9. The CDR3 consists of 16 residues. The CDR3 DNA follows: TGCGCCAGCAGCCCCCTTATAGCGGGGGGGGACAATGAGCAGTTCTTC. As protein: CASSPLIAGGDNEQFF.

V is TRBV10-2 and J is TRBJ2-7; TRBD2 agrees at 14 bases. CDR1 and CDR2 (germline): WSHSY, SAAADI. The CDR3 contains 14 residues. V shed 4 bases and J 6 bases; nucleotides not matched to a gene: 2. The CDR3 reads CASSGTSGGSEQYF. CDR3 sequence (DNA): TGCGCCAGCAGTGGGACTAGCGGGGGGAGCGAGCAGTACTTC.

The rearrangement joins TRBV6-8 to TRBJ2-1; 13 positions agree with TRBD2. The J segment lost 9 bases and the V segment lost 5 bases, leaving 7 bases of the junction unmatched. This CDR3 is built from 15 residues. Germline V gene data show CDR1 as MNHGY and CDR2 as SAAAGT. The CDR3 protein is CASSKLAGGQIEQFF. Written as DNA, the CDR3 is TGTGCCAGCAGTAAACTAGCGGGGGGGCAGATTGAGCAGTTCTTC.

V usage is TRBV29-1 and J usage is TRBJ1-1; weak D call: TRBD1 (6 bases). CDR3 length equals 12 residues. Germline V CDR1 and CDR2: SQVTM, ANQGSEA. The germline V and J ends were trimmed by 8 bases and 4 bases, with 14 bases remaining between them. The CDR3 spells CSTRGAGTEAFF. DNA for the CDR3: TGCAGCACTAGGGGGGCGGGCACTGAAGCTTTCTTT.

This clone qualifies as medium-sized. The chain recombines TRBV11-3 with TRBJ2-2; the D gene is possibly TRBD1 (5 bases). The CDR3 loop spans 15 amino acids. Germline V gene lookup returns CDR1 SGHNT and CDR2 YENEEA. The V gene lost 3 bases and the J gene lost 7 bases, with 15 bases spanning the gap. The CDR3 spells CASSFGREWDGELFF. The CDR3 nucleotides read TGTGCCAGCAGCTTTGGCAGGGAATGGGACGGGGAGCTGTTTTTT.

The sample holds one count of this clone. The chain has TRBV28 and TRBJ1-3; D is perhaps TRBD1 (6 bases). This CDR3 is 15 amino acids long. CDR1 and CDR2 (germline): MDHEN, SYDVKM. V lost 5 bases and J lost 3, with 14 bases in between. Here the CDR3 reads CASSRGAAGGNTIYF. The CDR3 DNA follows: TGTGCCAGCAGTCGGGGGGCGGCAGGTGGAAACACCATATATTTT. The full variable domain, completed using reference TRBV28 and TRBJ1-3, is DVKVTQSSRYLVKRTGEKVFLECVQDMDHENMFWYRQDPGLGLRLIYFSYDVKMKEKGDIPEGYSVSREKKERFSLILESASTNQTSMYLCASSRGAAGGNTIYFGEGSWLTVV.

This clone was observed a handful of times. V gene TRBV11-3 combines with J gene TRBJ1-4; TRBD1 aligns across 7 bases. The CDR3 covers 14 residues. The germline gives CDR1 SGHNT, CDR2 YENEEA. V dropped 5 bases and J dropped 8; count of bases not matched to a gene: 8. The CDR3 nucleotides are TGTGCCAGCAGCACCCGGACAGGACCAGAAAAACTGTTTTTT. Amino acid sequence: CASSTRTGPEKLFF.

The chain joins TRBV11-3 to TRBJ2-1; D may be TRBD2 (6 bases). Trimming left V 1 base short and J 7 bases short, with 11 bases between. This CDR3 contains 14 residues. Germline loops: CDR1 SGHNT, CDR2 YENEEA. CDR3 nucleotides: TGTGCCAGCAGCTTAGGTTCAGGGAGGAATGAGCAGTTCTTC. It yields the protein CASSLGSGRNEQFF.

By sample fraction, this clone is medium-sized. The DNA for the CDR3 is TGTGCCAGCAGCACAAGCAATCAGCCCCAGCATTTT. Protein sequence: CASSTSNQPQHF. The chain carries TRBV6-8 and TRBJ1-5; D unresolved. Germline V gives CDR1 MNHGY, CDR2 SAAAGT. Trimming took 6 bases from V and 1 from J, leaving 4 bases between them. This CDR3 has 12 amino acids.

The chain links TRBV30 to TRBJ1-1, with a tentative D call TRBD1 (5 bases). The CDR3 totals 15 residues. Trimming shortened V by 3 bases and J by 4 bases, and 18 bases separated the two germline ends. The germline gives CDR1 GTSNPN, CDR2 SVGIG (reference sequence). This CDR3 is CAWSQRGGVTTEAFF. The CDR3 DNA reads TGTGCCTGGAGCCAAAGGGGAGGGGTGACCACTGAAGCTTTCTTT.

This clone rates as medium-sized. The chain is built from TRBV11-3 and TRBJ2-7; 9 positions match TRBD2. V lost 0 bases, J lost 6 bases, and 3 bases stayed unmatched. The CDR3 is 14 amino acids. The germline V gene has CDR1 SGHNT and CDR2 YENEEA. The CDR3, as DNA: TGTGCCAGCAGCTTAGAGGGGACTAGCAGCGAGCAGTACTTC. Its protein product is CASSLEGTSSEQYF.

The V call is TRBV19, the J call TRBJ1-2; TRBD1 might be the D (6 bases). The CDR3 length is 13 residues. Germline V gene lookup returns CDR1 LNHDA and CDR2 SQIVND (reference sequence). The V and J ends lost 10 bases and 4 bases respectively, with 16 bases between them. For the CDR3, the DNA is TGTGCCACCACACGGGGGGGCCCCTATGGCTACACCTTC. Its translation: CATTRGGPYGYTF.

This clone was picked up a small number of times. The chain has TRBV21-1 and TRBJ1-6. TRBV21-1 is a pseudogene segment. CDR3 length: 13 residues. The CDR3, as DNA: TGTGCCAGCAAGCGGGGGGATGGATCACCCCTCCACTTT. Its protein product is CASKRGDGSPLHF.

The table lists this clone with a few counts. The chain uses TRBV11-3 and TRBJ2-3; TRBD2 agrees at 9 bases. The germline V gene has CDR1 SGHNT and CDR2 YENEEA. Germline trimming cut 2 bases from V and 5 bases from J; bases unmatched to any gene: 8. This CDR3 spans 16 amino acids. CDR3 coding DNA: TGTGCCAGCAGCTTAAGGGGACTAGCCTCGGGAGATACGCAGTATTTT. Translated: CASSLRGLASGDTQYF.

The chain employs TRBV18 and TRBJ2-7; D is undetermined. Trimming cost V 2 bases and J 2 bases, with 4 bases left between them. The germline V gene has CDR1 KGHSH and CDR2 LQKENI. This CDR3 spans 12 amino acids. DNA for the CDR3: TGTGCCAGCTCACCAGAAGCCTACGAGCAGTACTTC. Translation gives CASSPEAYEQYF.

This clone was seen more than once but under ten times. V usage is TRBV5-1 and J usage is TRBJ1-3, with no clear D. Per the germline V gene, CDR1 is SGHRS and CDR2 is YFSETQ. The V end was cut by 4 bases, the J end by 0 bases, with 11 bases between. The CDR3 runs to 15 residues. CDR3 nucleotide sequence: TGCGCCAGCAGCAGAGATTCATTCTCTGGAAACACCATATATTTT. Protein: CASSRDSFSGNTIYF.

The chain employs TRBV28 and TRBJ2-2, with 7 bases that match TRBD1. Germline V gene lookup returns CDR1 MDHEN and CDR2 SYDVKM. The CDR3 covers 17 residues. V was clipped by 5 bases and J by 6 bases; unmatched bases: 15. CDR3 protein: CASSDLGDSSLSGELFF. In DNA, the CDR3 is TGTGCCAGCAGTGACCTGGGGGACAGCTCTTTATCCGGGGAGCTGTTTTTT.

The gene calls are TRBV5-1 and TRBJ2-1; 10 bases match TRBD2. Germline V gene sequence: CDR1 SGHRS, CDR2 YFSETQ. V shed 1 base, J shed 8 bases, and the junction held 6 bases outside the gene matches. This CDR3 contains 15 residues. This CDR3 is CASSLRAGGTDEQFF. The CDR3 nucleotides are TGCGCCAGCAGCTTGCGAGCGGGGGGGACGGATGAGCAGTTCTTC.

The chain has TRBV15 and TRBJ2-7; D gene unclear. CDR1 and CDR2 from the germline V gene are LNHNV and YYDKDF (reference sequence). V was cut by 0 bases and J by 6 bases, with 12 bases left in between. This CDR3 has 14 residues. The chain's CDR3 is CATSRDLGRGEQYF. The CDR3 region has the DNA TGTGCCACCAGCAGAGATCTGGGAAGAGGCGAGCAGTACTTC.

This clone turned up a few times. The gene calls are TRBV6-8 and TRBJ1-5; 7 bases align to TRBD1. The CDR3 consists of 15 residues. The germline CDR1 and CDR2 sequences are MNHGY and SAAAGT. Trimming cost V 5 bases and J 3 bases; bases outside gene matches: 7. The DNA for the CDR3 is TGTGCCAGCAGTCGGGGACAGTCGATCAATCAGCCCCAGCATTTT. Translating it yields CASSRGQSINQPQHF.

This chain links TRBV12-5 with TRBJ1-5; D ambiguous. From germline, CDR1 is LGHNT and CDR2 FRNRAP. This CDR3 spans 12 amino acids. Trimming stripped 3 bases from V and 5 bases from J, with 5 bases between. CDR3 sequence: CASGLGDQPQHF. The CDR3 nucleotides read TGTGCTAGTGGTTTAGGTGATCAGCCCCAGCATTTT.

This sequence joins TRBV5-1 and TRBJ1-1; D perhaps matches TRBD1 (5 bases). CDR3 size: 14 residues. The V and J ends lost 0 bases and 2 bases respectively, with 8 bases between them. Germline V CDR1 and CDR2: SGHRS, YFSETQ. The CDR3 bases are TGCGCCAGCAGCTTGGTAGGGGATAACACTGAAGCTTTCTTT. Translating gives CASSLVGDNTEAFF. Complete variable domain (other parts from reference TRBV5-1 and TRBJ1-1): KAGVTQTPRYLIKTRGQQVTLSCSPISGHRSVSWYQQTPGQGLQFLFEYFSETQRNKGNFPGRFSGRQFSNSRSEMNVSTLELGDSALYLCASSLVGDNTEAFFGQGTRLTVV.